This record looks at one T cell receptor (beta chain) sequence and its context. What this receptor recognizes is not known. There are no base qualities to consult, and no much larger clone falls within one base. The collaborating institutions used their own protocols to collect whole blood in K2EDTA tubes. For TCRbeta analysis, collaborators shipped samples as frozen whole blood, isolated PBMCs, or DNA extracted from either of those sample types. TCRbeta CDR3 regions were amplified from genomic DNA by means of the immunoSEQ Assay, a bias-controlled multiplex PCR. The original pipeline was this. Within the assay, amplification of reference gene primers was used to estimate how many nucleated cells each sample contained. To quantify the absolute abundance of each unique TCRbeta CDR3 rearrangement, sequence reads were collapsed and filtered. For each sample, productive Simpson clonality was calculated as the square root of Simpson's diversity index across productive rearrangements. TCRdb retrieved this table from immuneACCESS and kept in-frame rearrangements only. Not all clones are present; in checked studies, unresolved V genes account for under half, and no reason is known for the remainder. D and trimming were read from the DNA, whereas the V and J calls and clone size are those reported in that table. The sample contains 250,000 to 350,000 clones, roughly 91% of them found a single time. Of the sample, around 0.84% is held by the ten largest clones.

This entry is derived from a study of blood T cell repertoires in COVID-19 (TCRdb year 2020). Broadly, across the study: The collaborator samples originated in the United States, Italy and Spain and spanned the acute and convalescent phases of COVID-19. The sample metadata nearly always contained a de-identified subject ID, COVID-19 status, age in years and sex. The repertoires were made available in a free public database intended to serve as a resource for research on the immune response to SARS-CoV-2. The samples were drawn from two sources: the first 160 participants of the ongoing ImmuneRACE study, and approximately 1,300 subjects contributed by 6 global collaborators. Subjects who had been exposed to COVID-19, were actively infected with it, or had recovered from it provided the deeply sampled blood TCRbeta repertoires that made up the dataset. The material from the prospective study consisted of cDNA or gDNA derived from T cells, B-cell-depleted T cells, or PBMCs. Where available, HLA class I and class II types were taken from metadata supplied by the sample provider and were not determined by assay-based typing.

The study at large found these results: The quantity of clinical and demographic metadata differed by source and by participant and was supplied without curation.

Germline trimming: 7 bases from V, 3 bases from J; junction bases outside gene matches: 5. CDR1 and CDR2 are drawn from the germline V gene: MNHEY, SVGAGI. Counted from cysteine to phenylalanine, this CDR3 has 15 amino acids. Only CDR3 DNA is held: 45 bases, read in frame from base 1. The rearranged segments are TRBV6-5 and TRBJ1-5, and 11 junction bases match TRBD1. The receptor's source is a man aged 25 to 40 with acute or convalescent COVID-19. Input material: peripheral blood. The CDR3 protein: CASIGQGALNQPQHF. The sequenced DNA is TGTGCCAGCATCGGACAGGGGGCCCTCAATCAGCCCCAGCATTTT.